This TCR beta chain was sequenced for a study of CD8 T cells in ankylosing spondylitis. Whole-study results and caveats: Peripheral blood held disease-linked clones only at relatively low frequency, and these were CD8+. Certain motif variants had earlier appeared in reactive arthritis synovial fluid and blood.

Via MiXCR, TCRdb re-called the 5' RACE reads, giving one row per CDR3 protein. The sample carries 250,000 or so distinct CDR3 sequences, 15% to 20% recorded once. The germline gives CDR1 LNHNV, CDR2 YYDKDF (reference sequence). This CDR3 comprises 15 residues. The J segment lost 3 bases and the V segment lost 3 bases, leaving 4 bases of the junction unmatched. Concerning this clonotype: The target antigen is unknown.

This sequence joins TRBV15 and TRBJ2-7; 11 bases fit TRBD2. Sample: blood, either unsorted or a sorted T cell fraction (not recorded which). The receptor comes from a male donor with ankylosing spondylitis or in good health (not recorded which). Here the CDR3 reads CATSRTSGNYYEQYF. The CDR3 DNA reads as TGTGCCACCAGCAGGACTAGCGGGAATTACTACGAGCAGTACTTC. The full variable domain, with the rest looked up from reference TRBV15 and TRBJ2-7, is DAMVIQNPRYQVTQFGKPVTLSCSQTLNHNVMYWYQQKSSQAPKLLFHYYDKDFNNEADTPDNFQSRRPNTSFCFLDIRSPGLGDTAMYLCATSRTSGNYYEQYFGPGTRLTVT.